Shown below are 14 T cell receptor beta chains from a single sample sequenced in a study of technical replicates of blood from a handful of donors. Produced via immunoSEQ multiplex PCR; TCRdb's table is partial and in-frame only. The repertoire includes under 110,000 clones, 96% of them detected once, and approximately 0.2% sits in the top ten. The sample taken for sequencing was T cells isolated from PBMCs. These receptors all stem from a human donor in good health.

The chain is built from TRBV4-1 and TRBJ1-3, with D hard to call. CDR3 length: 16 residues. Germline V gives CDR1 MGHRA, CDR2 YSYEKL. V was trimmed by 1 base and J by 0 bases, leaving 10 bases between them. The CDR3 loop is CASSQGSGSSGNTIYF. The CDR3 DNA follows: TGCGCCAGCAGCCAAGGATCGGGGTCCTCTGGAAACACCATATATTTT.

This clone was observed a single time. J is TRBJ2-7 and V is TRBV10-1; D possibly corresponds to TRBD1 (5 bases). Germline loops: CDR1 WNHNN, CDR2 SYGVQD (reference sequence). Trimming removed 8 bases at V and 5 bases at J, with 16 bases between. This CDR3 has 13 amino acids. CDR3 nucleotide sequence: TGCGCCAGCGGGTCTCCAGGGATGAACGAGCAGTACTTC. Its translation is CASGSPGMNEQYF.

V and J are TRBV2 and TRBJ2-7, with D hard to call. Trimming removed 8 bases from V and 6 bases from J, with 17 bases in between. Germline V gene data show CDR1 as SNHLY and CDR2 as FYNNEI. The CDR3 loop spans 13 amino acids. The CDR3 coding sequence is TGTGCCAGCCGACACCCCGGCACCGTCGAGCAGTACTTC. This gives the protein CASRHPGTVEQYF.

The chain recombines TRBV6-6 with TRBJ2-7; 11 nucleotides line up with TRBD1. CDR1 and CDR2 (germline): MNHNY, SVGAGI (reference sequence). Germline trimming cut 5 bases from V and 9 bases from J; bases unmatched to any gene: 9. This CDR3 has 14 residues. The CDR3: CASSVSGTGGRQYF. The CDR3 coding sequence is TGTGCCAGCAGTGTTTCCGGGACAGGGGGGAGGCAGTACTTC.

The chain carries TRBV6-1 and TRBJ2-7; weak D call: TRBD2 (5 bases). The CDR3 runs to 12 residues. The ends were cut back, 6 bases at V and 4 bases at J, with 10 bases in the middle. Looked up from germline, CDR1 is MNHNS and CDR2 is SASEGT. CDR3 coding DNA: TGTGCCAGCAGGAGGGAGAAGTACGAGCAGTACTTC. This codes for CASRREKYEQYF.

This clone was picked up one time. The rearrangement links TRBV27 to TRBJ1-2; tentative D call: TRBD1 (6 bases). The CDR3 has 14 residues. The germline V gene encodes CDR1 MNHEY and CDR2 SMNVEV (reference sequence). Trimming pared 7 bases from V and 4 bases from J, leaving 16 bases between. CDR3 sequence: CASTTSRGGYGYTF. The DNA for the CDR3 is TGTGCCAGCACCACTTCCCGAGGGGGCTATGGCTACACCTTC.

V usage is TRBV5-1 and J usage is TRBJ2-7, with 7 bases lining up with TRBD1. CDR1 is SGHRS and CDR2 is YFSETQ in the germline V gene. V gave up 3 bases and J gave up 3 bases; unmatched junction bases: 3. CDR3 length equals 13 residues. In nucleotides, the CDR3 is TGCGCCAGCAGCTCGGGACAGATCTACGAGCAGTACTTC. Its translation is CASSSGQIYEQYF.

V is TRBV7-3 and J is TRBJ2-7; 7 bases fit TRBD2. With 4 bases clipped from V and 6 bases from J, the junction kept 6 bases outside the gene matches. This CDR3 comprises 13 residues. Germline V CDR1 and CDR2: SGHTA, FQGTGA. The CDR3 region has the DNA TGTGCCAGCAGCTGGGGGGGATTGGGCGAGCAGTACTTC. Protein sequence: CASSWGGLGEQYF. The full variable domain, in which reference TRBV7-3 and TRBJ2-7 provide the parts outside the CDR3, is GAGVSQTPSNKVTEKGKYVELRCDPISGHTALYWYRQSLGQGPEFLIYFQGTGAADDSGLPNDRFFAVRPEGSVSTLKIQRTERGDSAVYLCASSWGGLGEQYFGPGTRLTVT.

The rearrangement joins TRBV5-5 to TRBJ2-7; 11 nucleotides agree with TRBD2. Germline CDR1 SGHKS, CDR2 YYEKEE (reference sequence). The J segment lost 4 bases and the V segment lost 4 bases, leaving 7 bases of the junction unmatched. The CDR3 has 15 residues. The CDR3 here is CASSIFGTSGYEQYF. CDR3 nucleotide sequence: TGTGCCAGCAGCATTTTCGGGACTAGCGGATACGAGCAGTACTTC.

V is TRBV7-8 and J is TRBJ2-2; TRBD2 might be the D (6 bases). V was pared by 7 bases and J by 2 bases, with 17 bases between. Germline lookup yields CDR1 SGHVS and CDR2 FQNEAQ. This CDR3 is 16 amino acids long. The CDR3 nucleotides are TGTGCCAGCACCCTAGAACTCGGGGGAAACACCGGGGAGCTGTTTTTT. Residues: CASTLELGGNTGELFF.

This chain connects TRBV13 to TRBJ2-1; 9 bases match TRBD2. J gave up 4 bases and V 1 base, and 11 bases lay outside the gene matches. The germline V gene has CDR1 PRHDT and CDR2 FYEKMQ (reference sequence). The CDR3 covers 18 residues. The CDR3, as DNA: TGTGCCAGCAGCTTAGCCCTGGGCGAGCGGGAGGCATACAATGAGCAGTTCTTC. This sequence encodes CASSLALGEREAYNEQFF.

This chain joins TRBV19 and TRBJ2-3, with D tentatively TRBD2 (7 bases). The germline gives CDR1 LNHDA, CDR2 SQIVND (reference sequence). Between the trimmed V and J ends, which lost 3 bases and 3 bases, there was a span of 16 bases. This CDR3 has 16 amino acids. CDR3 DNA sequence: TGTGCCAGTAGTATTGGAAGGGGGGGGAAGACAGATACGCAGTATTTT. Translated, it gives CASSIGRGGKTDTQYF. The whole variable domain, filled in from reference TRBV19 and TRBJ2-3, reads DGGITQSPKYLFRKEGQNVTLSCEQNLNHDAMYWYRQDPGQGLRLIYYSQIVNDFQKGDIAEGYSVSREKKESFPLTVTSAQKNPTAFYLCASSIGRGGKTDTQYFGPGTRLTVL.

The genes are TRBV15 and TRBJ1-4, with unresolved D. CDR3 length: 14 amino acids. In germline, CDR1 is LNHNV, CDR2 YYDKDF (reference sequence). The V end lost 4 bases, the J end lost 0 bases, and 6 bases lay between the germline ends. DNA of the CDR3: TGTGCCACCAGCACTCGTTCAACTAATGAAAAACTGTTTTTT. It codes for CATSTRSTNEKLFF.

The V gene is TRBV5-4, the J gene TRBJ2-2; possibly TRBD2 for D (6 bases). The germline V gene has CDR1 SGHNT and CDR2 YYREEE (reference sequence). This CDR3 is 13 amino acids long. Deletions cut 5 bases from V and 8 bases from J, with 13 bases between. This chain's CDR3 is CASRGGVTGELFF. The DNA of the CDR3 is TGTGCCAGCAGGGGCGGGGTTACAGGGGAGCTGTTTTTT.